This T cell receptor (beta chain) was recovered during a study of shared T cell receptors in the human thymus. Germline CDR1 is MDHEN and CDR2 is SYDVKM. With V trimmed by 0 bases and J by 7 bases, 21 bases remained unmatched. CDR3 length equals 22 residues. Libraries were prepared by immunoSEQ multiplex PCR; TCRdb keeps only in-frame clonotypes and omits some of them. There are about 660,000 clones in the sample; roughly 90% occur only once, and 0.0085% to 0.012% lies in the top ten. These data were also reused for a study on human thymus T cells. That work adds: Overlap was high between thymic repertoires from unrelated individuals, as reported in related research.

The sequenced material came from thymocytes. The TCR originated in a boy younger than two with a congenital heart defect. This chain uses TRBV28 with TRBJ2-7; TRBD2 agrees at 16 bases. The CDR3 coding sequence is TGTGCCAGCAGTTTATGCACAGCGCTCCCCGTGGGACTAGCGGGAGGGCCTAGTGAGCAGTACTTC. This translates into CASSLCTALPVGLAGGPSEQYF.